This T cell receptor (beta chain) was obtained from a study of cytomegalovirus exposure and HLA in healthy donors. Findings and limits, study-wide: Most subjects had HLA-A and HLA-B alleles reportedly predicted accurately by TCR beta sequences. Trimming of TCR beta V- and J-genes showed a link, identified in a later analysis, to a missense DCLRE1C variant. By a later analysis, the bulk of CMV-associated TCR beta chains appeared HLA-restricted.

V lost 2 bases to trimming and J lost 4 bases, with 9 bases between them. CDR3 length equals 13 residues. CDR1 MNHEY and CDR2 SMNVEV come from the germline V gene (reference sequence). Comment on this clone: Its antigen is undetermined.

Primers: 60 Vbeta forward and 13 Jbeta reverse. The data were produced by immunoSEQ multiplex PCR, yet TCRdb's version contains in-frame clones alone and is incomplete. The sample contains 90,000 to 120,000 clones, more than 70% of which appear only once. The donors (healthy individuals) were bone marrow donors. The J gene is TRBJ2-7, the V gene TRBV27; tentative D call: TRBD1 (5 bases). Sequencing was performed on PBMCs. This sequence originates from a man aged 18-30 years in good health and CMV-seronegative. The CDR3 sequence is CASSLGDRYEQYF. The CDR3 DNA reads TGTGCCAGCAGTTTAGGAGACAGATACGAGCAGTACTTC.